The rows below give T cell receptor beta chains drawn from one sample of a study of technical replicates of blood from a few donors. Using immunoSEQ multiplex PCR, the repertoire was profiled, and TCRdb retains in-frame clones only, with some absent. The sample records under 90,000 clones, around 93% being singletons. Source material: T cells isolated from PBMCs. These receptors all stem from a human donor in good health. The CDR3 runs from the conserved cysteine through the conserved F or W. Each record gives: V gene, D gene, clone size, J gene, CDR3 DNA, CDR3 protein. The D gene is left open where the match is weak. Only part of the rows carry a size: once, few, many, or a class if the clone is expanded.

TRBV18,TRBD1,-,TRBJ1-1,TGTGCCAGCGAGGACAGGGTCCAAAGCTTGGTCTTT,CASEDRVQSLVF
TRBV6-1,-,-,TRBJ1-5,TGTGCCAGCGAAGGGGGTGTGAGACAGCCCCAGCATTTT,CASEGGVRQPQHF
TRBV5-7,-,-,TRBJ1-5,TGTGCCAGATTCACAAACAATCAGCCCCAGCATTTT,CARFTNNQPQHF
TRBV4-1,TRBD1,-,TRBJ1-5,TGCGCCAGCAGCCGGGGGACAGGGGAGCAGCCCCAGCATTTT,CASSRGTGEQPQHF
TRBV4-1,TRBD1,-,TRBJ1-1,TGCGCCAGCAGCCAAGAAACAGGGGGTCCCACTGAAGCTTTCTTT,CASSQETGGPTEAFF
TRBV6-5,TRBD2,-,TRBJ2-1,TGTGCCAGCAGTTACTCTACTAGCGGGGGGGCGGGTGAGCAGTTCTTC,CASSYSTSGGAGEQFF
TRBV7-9,TRBD1,-,TRBJ1-2,TGTGCCAGCAGCACCGCGGGACAGGGGGCGCATGTTGGCTACACCTTC,CASSTAGQGAHVGYTF
TRBV7-6,-,-,TRBJ1-4,TGTGCCAGCAGCTTAGGGGAGGGGCGGGAAAAACTGTTTTTT,CASSLGEGREKLFF
TRBV15,TRBD1,-,TRBJ2-5,TGTGCCACCTCGATTTCAGGGGGCGAAGAGACCCAGTACTTC,CATSISGGEETQYF
TRBV18,TRBD1,-,TRBJ2-7,TGTGCCAGCTCCCCCCTGGGACAGGGGGGCTCCTACGAGCAGTACTTC,CASSPLGQGGSYEQYF
TRBV4-1,-,once,TRBJ2-3,TGCGCCAGCAGCCAAGAGTCGGCGCAGTATTTT,CASSQESAQYF
TRBV7-8,TRBD2,-,TRBJ2-7,TGTGCCAGCAGCTTCCCCGGGACTAGCGTTCTCTCCTACGAGCAGTACTTC,CASSFPGTSVLSYEQYF
TRBV30,-,-,TRBJ1-4,TGTGCCTGGAGCCATACTAGGGGGTTCAATGAAAAACTGTTTTTT,CAWSHTRGFNEKLFF
TRBV6-1,TRBD1,-,TRBJ2-1,TGTGCCAGCAGTGAACGGCGGGCAGGGGGCGGGGTTGAGCAGTTCTTC,CASSERRAGGGVEQFF
TRBV10-3,-,-,TRBJ2-5,TGTGCCATCAGTGGGAAATCGGGGGGCTGGCAAGAGACCCAGTACTTC,CAISGKSGGWQETQYF
TRBV13,TRBD2,once,TRBJ2-2,TGTGCCAGCAGCCTGACTAGCGGGAGGACCGGGGAGCTGTTTTTT,CASSLTSGRTGELFF
TRBV9,TRBD2,-,TRBJ2-7,TGTGCCAGCAGCGTAGGTCCCGGGACTAGCGGGAGCTTCTACGAGCAGTACTTC,CASSVGPGTSGSFYEQYF
TRBV5-4,TRBD2,-,TRBJ2-1,TGTGCCAGCAGCGTACGATTAACTAGCGACTCCTACAATGAGCAGTTCTTC,CASSVRLTSDSYNEQFF
TRBV7-9,TRBD1,-,TRBJ2-5,TGTGCCAGCAGCTTAGGGACAGGGGCGATTGTGGAGACCCAGTACTTC,CASSLGTGAIVETQYF
TRBV19,TRBD1,-,TRBJ1-2,TGTGCCACAGGACAGGGGGACTACTATGGCTACACCTTC,CATGQGDYYGYTF